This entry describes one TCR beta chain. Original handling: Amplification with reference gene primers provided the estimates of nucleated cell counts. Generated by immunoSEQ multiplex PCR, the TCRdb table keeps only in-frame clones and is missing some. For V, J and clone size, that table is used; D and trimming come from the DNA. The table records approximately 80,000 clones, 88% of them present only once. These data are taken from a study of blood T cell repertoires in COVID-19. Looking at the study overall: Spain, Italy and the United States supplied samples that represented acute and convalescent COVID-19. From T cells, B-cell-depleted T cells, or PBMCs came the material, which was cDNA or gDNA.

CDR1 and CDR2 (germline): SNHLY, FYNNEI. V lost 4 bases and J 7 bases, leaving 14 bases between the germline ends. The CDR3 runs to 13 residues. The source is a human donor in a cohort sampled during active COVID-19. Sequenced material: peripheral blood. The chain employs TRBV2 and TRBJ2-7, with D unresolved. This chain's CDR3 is CASSVPSRWEQYF. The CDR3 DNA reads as TGTGCCAGCAGTGTTCCCTCACGGTGGGAGCAGTACTTC.